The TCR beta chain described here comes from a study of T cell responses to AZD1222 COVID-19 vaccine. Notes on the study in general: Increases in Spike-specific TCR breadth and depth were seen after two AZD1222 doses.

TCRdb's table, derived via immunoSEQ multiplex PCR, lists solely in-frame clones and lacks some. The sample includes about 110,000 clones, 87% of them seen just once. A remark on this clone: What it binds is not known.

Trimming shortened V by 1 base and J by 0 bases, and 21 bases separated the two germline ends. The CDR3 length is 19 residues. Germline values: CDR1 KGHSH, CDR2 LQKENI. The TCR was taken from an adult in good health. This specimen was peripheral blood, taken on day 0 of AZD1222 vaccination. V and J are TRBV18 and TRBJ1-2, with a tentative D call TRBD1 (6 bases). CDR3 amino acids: CASSPRRAQGTLANYGYTF. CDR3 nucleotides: TGTGCCAGCTCACCACGAAGAGCGCAGGGGACCTTAGCTAACTATGGCTACACCTTC.